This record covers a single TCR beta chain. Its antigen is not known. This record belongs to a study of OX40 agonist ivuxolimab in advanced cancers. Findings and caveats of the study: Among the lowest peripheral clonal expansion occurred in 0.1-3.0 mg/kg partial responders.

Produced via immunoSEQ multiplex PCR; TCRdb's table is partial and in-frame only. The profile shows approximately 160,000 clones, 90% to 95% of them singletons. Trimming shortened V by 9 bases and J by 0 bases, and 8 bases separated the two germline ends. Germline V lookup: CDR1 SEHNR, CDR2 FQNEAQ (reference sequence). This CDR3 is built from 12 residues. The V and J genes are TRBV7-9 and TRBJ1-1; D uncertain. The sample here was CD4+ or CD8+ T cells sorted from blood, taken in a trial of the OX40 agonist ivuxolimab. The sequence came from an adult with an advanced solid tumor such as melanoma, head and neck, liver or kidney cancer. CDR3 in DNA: TGTGCCAGTAACGGGGTGAACACTGAAGCTTTCTTT. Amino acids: CASNGVNTEAFF.